A selection of T cell receptor beta chains follows, all from one sample in a study of cytomegalovirus exposure and HLA in healthy donors. Only in-frame clones appear in the TCRdb table, and some are missing; sequencing was by immunoSEQ multiplex PCR. The sample includes roughly 96,000 clones, roughly 79% of them seen just once. Source material: PBMCs. Every receptor here comes from a woman between 65 and 79 years old in good health and CMV-seropositive. CDR3s include the opening cysteine and the closing phenylalanine or tryptophan. The order of the fields is D gene, J gene, V gene, clone size, CDR3 DNA, CDR3 protein. D genes are given only for firm matches. Some rows have no size entry. The others give once, few or many, or a class for an expanded clone.

TRBD1,TRBJ2-7,TRBV6-5,NA,TGTGCCCCCTATACCCAGGGGGTCTGCGAGCAGTACTTC,CAPYTQGVCEQYF
NA,TRBJ1-2,TRBV6-5,NA,TGTGCCAGCAGTTCGTGGGGGCGCGGCGGCTACACCTTC,CASSSWGRGGYTF
TRBD1,TRBJ2-5,TRBV5-1,NA,TGCGCCAGCAAAAGGACAGGGGAGGAGACCCAGTACTTC,CASKRTGEETQYF
NA,TRBJ2-7,TRBV13,NA,TGTGCCAGCAGCCCGAGGGACTCCGGGTCCTACGAGCAGTACTTC,CASSPRDSGSYEQYF
TRBD1,TRBJ2-7,TRBV6-6,NA,TGTGCCAGCAGTTCGACAGGGGCCTACGAGCAGTACTTC,CASSSTGAYEQYF
NA,TRBJ2-7,TRBV11-2,NA,TGTGCCAGCAGCGGGAGCCAGGTCTACGAGCAGTACTTC,CASSGSQVYEQYF
TRBD2,TRBJ2-5,TRBV28,NA,TGTGCCGGTTCCGGGACTAGCGGGAACCACGTCCAAGAGACCCAGTACTTC,CAGSGTSGNHVQETQYF
NA,TRBJ2-5,TRBV18,NA,TGTGCCAGCTCCTCGGGGCTCCAGGGGCCGGAGACCCAGTACTTC,CASSSGLQGPETQYF
TRBD1,TRBJ1-2,TRBV18,NA,TGTGCCAGCTCGGAGGGACAGAACTATGGCTACACCTTC,CASSEGQNYGYTF
NA,TRBJ2-7,TRBV7-8,few,TGTGCCAGCAGCCCCCCCGGGCAGGGTCGGTCCGAGCAGTACTTC,CASSPPGQGRSEQYF
NA,TRBJ1-2,TRBV18,NA,TGTGCCAGCTCACCACCGGCGGAATCCGGGGTCTATGGCTACACCTTC,CASSPPAESGVYGYTF
TRBD1,TRBJ2-7,TRBV13,medium-sized,TGTGCCAGCAGCCAGGGACAGGGGTCCTACGAGCAGTACTTC,CASSQGQGSYEQYF
TRBD2,TRBJ2-1,TRBV27,few,TGTGCCAGCAGTTTAATTCGGACTAGCGGGAATGAGCAGTTCTTC,CASSLIRTSGNEQFF
NA,TRBJ2-5,TRBV7-9,NA,TGTGCCAGCAGCTTAGGACGAGGGGGGACAGTAAACCAAGAGACCCAGTACTTC,CASSLGRGGTVNQETQYF
NA,TRBJ1-2,TRBV5-5,NA,TGTGCCAGCAGGCCGGTCCTCTCAGGGGGCTACACCTTC,CASRPVLSGGYTF
NA,TRBJ1-2,TRBV10-2,few,TGCGCCAGCAGTGAGTCGCCCCTTAGACAACCTGATGGCTACACCTTC,CASSESPLRQPDGYTF
NA,TRBJ1-2,TRBV30,NA,TGTGCCTGGAGTGTACGTCAGGGTGTTAACTATGGCTACACCTTC,CAWSVRQGVNYGYTF
NA,TRBJ1-1,TRBV7-2,NA,TGTGCCAGCAGCCCCAGGACAGCCAACACTGAAGCTTTCTTT,CASSPRTANTEAFF
NA,TRBJ2-3,TRBV28,NA,TGTGCCAGCAGTTTATCCCCCTTTGGGGCTAGCACAGATACGCAGTATTTT,CASSLSPFGASTDTQYF
NA,TRBJ1-1,TRBV4-3,NA,TGCGCCAGCAGCCGTTCAGGACTGACGAACACTGAAGCTTTCTTT,CASSRSGLTNTEAFF
TRBD1,TRBJ1-6,TRBV7-2,NA,TGTGCCAGCAGCCCAGCACAGGGGGTGAATTCACCCCTCCACTTT,CASSPAQGVNSPLHF
NA,TRBJ2-5,TRBV18,once,TGTGCCAGCGGGCCGGCTACAGGGAGCAGGGAGACCCAGTACTTC,CASGPATGSRETQYF
NA,TRBJ1-5,TRBV5-4,NA,TGTGCCAGCAGCCCAGGACAGCACAATCAGCCCCAGCATTTT,CASSPGQHNQPQHF
NA,TRBJ2-1,TRBV4-1,NA,TGCGCCAGCAGCCAAGAGGGGCTGCCTGGGAATGAGCAGTTCTTC,CASSQEGLPGNEQFF
NA,TRBJ1-1,TRBV5-1,NA,TGCGCCAGCAGCATCGCAGGGATGAACACTGAAGCTTTCTTT,CASSIAGMNTEAFF
NA,TRBJ2-7,TRBV28,NA,TGTGCCAGCAGTCTACAGTCCTACGAGCAGTACTTC,CASSLQSYEQYF
NA,TRBJ2-3,TRBV5-5,NA,TGTGCCAGCAGCCGCCAGTGGGGGCAGAGCACAGATACGCAGTATTTT,CASSRQWGQSTDTQYF
NA,TRBJ2-2,TRBV21-1,few,TGTGCCAGCTACAAAACTGGGGCAGGGGGGCCAGGAAACACCGGGGAGCTGTTTTTT,CASYKTGAGGPGNTGELFF
NA,TRBJ1-2,TRBV5-1,NA,TGCGCCAGCAGCTCGACAGCCCAAGACTATGGCTACACCTTC,CASSSTAQDYGYTF
TRBD2,TRBJ2-5,TRBV7-9,NA,TGTTCCAGCAGCCCTTTAGCGGGGGGCCGCGGGACCCAGTACTTC,CSSSPLAGGRGTQYF
TRBD1,TRBJ2-3,TRBV5-1,NA,TGCGCCAGCAGCTTAGGACAGGGGGCCGGCACAGATACGCAGTATTTT,CASSLGQGAGTDTQYF
NA,TRBJ2-1,TRBV29-1,NA,TGCAGCGTGAGGGGGACTACCCAATCGAGCTCCTACAATGAGCAGTTCTTC,CSVRGTTQSSSYNEQFF
NA,TRBJ2-7,TRBV5-1,NA,TGCGCCAGCAGCTTGGCGGTCAGGGCCTCGATTGATGGCTACGAGCAGTACTTC,CASSLAVRASIDGYEQYF
NA,TRBJ2-1,TRBV5-4,NA,TGTGCCAGCGTTGCGGCGGGAAGTAATTCGTACAATGAGCAGTTCTTC,CASVAAGSNSYNEQFF
NA,TRBJ2-1,TRBV10-3,NA,TGTGCCATCAGTGAGTTTCAAGTAGTTGAGAAGCTCTTC,CAISEFQVVEKLF
TRBD1,TRBJ2-3,TRBV9,NA,TGTGCCAGCAGCGTAGAGCAAGGGGGCGCAGATACGCAGTATTTT,CASSVEQGGADTQYF
TRBD1,TRBJ2-2,TRBV5-4,NA,TGTGCCAGCAGCCTCCCCGACAGGGTTGCTAGCGGGGAGCTGTTTTTT,CASSLPDRVASGELFF
TRBD1,TRBJ2-1,TRBV10-1,once,TGCGCCAGCAGTGAATCCAGAAGAGGCCGGGACAGGGGTCCCTACTACCACACCCCCAATGAGCAGTTCTTC,CASSESRRGRDRGPYYHTPNEQFF